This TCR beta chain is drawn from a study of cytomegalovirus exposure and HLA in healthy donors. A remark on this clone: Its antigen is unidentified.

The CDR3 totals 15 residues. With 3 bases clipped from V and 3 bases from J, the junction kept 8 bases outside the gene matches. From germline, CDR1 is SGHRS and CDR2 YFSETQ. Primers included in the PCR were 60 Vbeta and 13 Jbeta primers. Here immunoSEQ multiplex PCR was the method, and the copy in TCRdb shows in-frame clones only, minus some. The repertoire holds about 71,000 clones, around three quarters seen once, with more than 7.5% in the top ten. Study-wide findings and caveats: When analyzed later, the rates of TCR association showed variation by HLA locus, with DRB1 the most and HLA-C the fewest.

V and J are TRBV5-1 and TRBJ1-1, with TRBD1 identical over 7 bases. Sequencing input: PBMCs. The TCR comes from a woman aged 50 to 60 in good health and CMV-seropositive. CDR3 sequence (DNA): TGCGCCAGCAGCTCTTCGACAGGGATGGACACTGAAGCTTTCTTT. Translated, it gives CASSSSTGMDTEAFF. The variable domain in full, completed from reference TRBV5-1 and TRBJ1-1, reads KAGVTQTPRYLIKTRGQQVTLSCSPISGHRSVSWYQQTPGQGLQFLFEYFSETQRNKGNFPGRFSGRQFSNSRSEMNVSTLELGDSALYLCASSSSTGMDTEAFFGQGTRLTVV.